This T cell receptor beta chain was recorded in a study of CD4 T cells in relation to SARS-CoV-2 and coronaviruses. Study information: PBMCs were cultured with antigen for approximately nine days before TCR beta sequencing.

Measured with immunoSEQ multiplex PCR; TCRdb has only the in-frame clones, and not every one. The data hold around 31,000 clones, with about two thirds observed a single time. Overall study findings and caveats: No donor gave both pre-pandemic and post-infection samples.

The unexposed donors gave CD4+ T cells in about 2010-2019, prior to COVID-19. After approximately 10 days of culture, CD4+ T cells were isolated. Testing used SARS-CoV-2 S/N and four cold-coronavirus spikes on unexposed-donor CD4+ T cells, cells permitting. On days 3 and 7, cultures got half fresh IL-2 medium. A word on this clone: Its specificity is unknown.

In germline, CDR1 is SGHAT, CDR2 FQNNGV. Trimming stripped 5 bases from V and 5 bases from J, with 16 bases between. This CDR3 region has 14 residues. Sequencing input: CD4+ T cells from PBMCs, cultured in vitro. V and J are TRBV11-2 and TRBJ2-7; D remains ambiguous. The receptor's source is a human donor in good health. In DNA form, the CDR3 reads TGTGCCAGCAGCAGGCTCGCGCTTTCCCACGAGCAGTACTTC. It yields the protein CASSRLALSHEQYF.